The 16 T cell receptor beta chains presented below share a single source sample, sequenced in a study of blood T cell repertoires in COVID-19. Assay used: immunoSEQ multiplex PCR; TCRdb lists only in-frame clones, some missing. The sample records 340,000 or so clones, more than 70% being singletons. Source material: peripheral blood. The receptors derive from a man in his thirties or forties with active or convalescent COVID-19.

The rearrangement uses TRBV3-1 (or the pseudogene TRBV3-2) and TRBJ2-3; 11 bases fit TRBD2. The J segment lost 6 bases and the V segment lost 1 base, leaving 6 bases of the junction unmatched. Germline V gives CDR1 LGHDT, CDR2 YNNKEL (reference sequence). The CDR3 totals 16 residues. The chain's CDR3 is CASSQVPSGGSDTQYF. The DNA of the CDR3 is TGTGCCAGCAGCCAAGTGCCTAGCGGGGGGTCGGATACGCAGTATTTT.

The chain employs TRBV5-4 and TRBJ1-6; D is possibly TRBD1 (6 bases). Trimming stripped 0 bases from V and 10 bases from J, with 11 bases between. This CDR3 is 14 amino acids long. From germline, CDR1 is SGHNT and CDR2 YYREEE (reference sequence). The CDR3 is CASSLGRGKSPLHF. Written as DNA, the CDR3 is TGTGCCAGCAGCTTGGGCAGGGGTAAATCACCCCTCCACTTT. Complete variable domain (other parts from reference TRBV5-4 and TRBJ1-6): ETGVTQSPTHLIKTRGQQVTLRCSSQSGHNTVSWYQQALGQGPQFIFQYYREEENGRGNFPPRFSGLQFPNYSSELNVNALELDDSALYLCASSLGRGKSPLHFGNGTRLTVT.

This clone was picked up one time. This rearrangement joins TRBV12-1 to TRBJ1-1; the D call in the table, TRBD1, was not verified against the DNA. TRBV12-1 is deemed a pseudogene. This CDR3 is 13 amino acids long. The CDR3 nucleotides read TGTGCCAGCAGCTTGGGCCTCGGAACTGAAGCTTTCTTT. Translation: CASSLGLGTEAFF.

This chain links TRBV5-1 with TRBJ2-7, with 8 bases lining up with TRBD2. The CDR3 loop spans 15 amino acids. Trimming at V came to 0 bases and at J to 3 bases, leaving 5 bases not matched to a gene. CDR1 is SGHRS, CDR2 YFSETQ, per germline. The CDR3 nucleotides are TGCGCCAGCAGCTTGGATCGAGCGGGGGTCTACGAGCAGTACTTC. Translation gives CASSLDRAGVYEQYF. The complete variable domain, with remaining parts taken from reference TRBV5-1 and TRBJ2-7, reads KAGVTQTPRYLIKTRGQQVTLSCSPISGHRSVSWYQQTPGQGLQFLFEYFSETQRNKGNFPGRFSGRQFSNSRSEMNVSTLELGDSALYLCASSLDRAGVYEQYFGPGTRLTVT.

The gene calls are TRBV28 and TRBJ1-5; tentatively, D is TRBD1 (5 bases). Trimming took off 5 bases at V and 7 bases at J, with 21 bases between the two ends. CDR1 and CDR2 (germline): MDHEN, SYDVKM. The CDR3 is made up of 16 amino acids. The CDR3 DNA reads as TGTGCCAGCAGTAAGTCAGGAGGGGCGACGAGACAGCCCCAGCATTTT. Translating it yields CASSKSGGATRQPQHF.

CDR3 DNA: TGCGCCAGCAGCCCCGAGGGGAACACTGAAGCTTTCTTT. Amino acid sequence: CASSPEGNTEAFF. This chain uses TRBV4-1 with TRBJ1-1; no firm D call. The CDR3 sequence is 13 residues long. CDR1 and CDR2 (germline): MGHRA, YSYEKL. The V end was cut by 4 bases, the J end by 1 base, with 7 bases between.

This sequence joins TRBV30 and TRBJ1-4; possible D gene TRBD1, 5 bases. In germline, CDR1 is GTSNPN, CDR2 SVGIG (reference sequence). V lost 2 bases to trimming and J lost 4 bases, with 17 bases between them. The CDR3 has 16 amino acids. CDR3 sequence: CAWSPGTLRLNEKLFF. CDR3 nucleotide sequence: TGTGCCTGGAGTCCCGGGACTCTCAGGCTTAATGAAAAACTGTTTTTT.

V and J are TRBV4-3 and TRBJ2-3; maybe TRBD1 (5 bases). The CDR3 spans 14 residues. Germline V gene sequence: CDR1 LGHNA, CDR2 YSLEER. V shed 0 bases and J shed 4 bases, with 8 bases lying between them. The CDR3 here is CASSQDEGADTQYF. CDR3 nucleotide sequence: TGCGCCAGCAGCCAAGACGAAGGGGCAGATACGCAGTATTTT.

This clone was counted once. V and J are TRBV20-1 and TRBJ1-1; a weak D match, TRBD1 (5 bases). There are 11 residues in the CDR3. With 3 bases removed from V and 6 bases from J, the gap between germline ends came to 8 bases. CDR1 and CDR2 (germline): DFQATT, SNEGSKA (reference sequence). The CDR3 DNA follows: TGCAGTGCTAGGGGGGGGGCTGAAGCTTTCTTT. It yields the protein CSARGGAEAFF.

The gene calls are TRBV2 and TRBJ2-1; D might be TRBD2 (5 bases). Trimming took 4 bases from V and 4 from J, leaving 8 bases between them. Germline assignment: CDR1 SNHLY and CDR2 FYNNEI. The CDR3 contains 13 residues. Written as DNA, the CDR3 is TGTGCCAGCAGTGTGGACTTTTACAATGAGCAGTTCTTC. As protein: CASSVDFYNEQFF.

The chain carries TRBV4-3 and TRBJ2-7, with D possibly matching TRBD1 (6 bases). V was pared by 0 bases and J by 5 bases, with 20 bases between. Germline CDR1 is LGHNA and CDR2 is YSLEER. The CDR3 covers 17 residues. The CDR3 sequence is CASSQDHHPGRGDEQYF. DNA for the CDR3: TGCGCCAGCAGCCAAGATCACCACCCTGGCAGGGGAGACGAGCAGTACTTC.

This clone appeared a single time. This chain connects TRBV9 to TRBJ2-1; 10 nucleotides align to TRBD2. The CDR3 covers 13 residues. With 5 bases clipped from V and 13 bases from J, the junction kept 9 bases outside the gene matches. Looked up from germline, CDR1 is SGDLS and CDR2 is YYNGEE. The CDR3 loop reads CASSLAGEATQFF. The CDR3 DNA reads TGTGCCAGCAGTCTAGCGGGAGAGGCTACCCAGTTCTTC.

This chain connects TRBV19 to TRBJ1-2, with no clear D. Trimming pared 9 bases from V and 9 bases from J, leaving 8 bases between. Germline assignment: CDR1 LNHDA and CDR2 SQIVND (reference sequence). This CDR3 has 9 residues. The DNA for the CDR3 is TGTGCCAGGCCGGAGAGCTACACCTTC. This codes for CARPESYTF.

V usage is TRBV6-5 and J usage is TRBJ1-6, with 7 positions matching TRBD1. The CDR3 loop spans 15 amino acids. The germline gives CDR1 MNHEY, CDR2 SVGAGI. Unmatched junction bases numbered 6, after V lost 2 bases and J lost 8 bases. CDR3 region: CASSYARQGHSPLHF. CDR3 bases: TGTGCCAGCAGTTACGCGAGACAGGGTCATTCACCCCTCCACTTT.

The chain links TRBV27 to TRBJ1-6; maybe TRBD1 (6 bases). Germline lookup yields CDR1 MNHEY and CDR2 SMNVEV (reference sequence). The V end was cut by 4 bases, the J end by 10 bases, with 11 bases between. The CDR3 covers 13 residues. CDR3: CASSSQGVSPLHF. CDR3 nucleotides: TGTGCCAGCAGTTCACAGGGCGTCTCACCCCTCCACTTT.

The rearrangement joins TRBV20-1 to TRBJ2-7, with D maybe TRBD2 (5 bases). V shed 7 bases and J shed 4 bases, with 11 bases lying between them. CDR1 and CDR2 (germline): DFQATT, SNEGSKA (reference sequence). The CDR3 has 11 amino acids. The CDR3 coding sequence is TGCAGTGTTATGGACTCATACGAGCAGTACTTC. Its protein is CSVMDSYEQYF.